In its sample, the clone carrying this TCR beta chain was seen a few times. Its specificity is not known. These data are taken from a study of regulatory T cells in long-lasting Graves disease. Study-level information: Treatment with antithyroid drugs for over 5 years, together with positive TSH receptor antibodies, meant persistent Graves' disease.

For TCR beta, libraries came from iRepertoire HTBI primers and Arm-PCR of CDR3 regions. TCRdb re-called the multiplex PCR reads through MiXCR, storing one row per CDR3 protein. The sample holds around 400,000 distinct CDR3 sequences, around 22% seen once. Time point denoted: persistent/refractory GD, antithyroid drugs over 5 years with positive TRAb. The TCR library was prepared using RNA isolated from PBMCs. The authors diagnosed Graves' disease using American Thyroid Association guidelines. In germline, CDR1 is SGHDT, CDR2 YYEEEE. V lost 4 bases and J lost 6; bases outside the gene matches: 4. This CDR3 is 15 amino acids long. Study-level points and caveats: TRBV28, TRBJ1-2 and TRBJ2-5 emerged as the favored segments in persistent disease.

Material: peripheral blood mononuclear cells (PBMCs), obtained when the disease was refractory, from a patient treated with antithyroid drugs. This chain links TRBV5-6 with TRBJ2-7; 16 positions match TRBD2. This TCR was recovered from a female donor with Graves disease. The CDR3 nucleotides are TGTGCCAGCAGCAGGGGGACTAGCGGGAGGGCCGAGCAGTACTTC. The encoded protein is CASSRGTSGRAEQYF.